The clone carrying this T cell receptor (beta chain) was counted between two and nine times. Its cognate antigen is unknown. The junction departs from germline at one end; a sequencing error may be responsible. This record belongs to a study of CD8+CD57+ T cells in acquired aplastic anemia. Study-level information: The sorted CD4+ and CD8+ cells yielded an average around 3.2 ug of DNA. Roughly 11 million reads, on average, were obtained for CD4+ cells from healthy donors. Whole-study results and caveats: Patients had roughly 30 CD8+ CDR3 sequences in common with controls (the shared set).

This CDR3 has 15 residues. CDR1 SGHRS and CDR2 YFSETQ come from the germline V gene. CDR3 and TCR beta VDJ profiling relied on genomic DNA as the template. MiXCR was run by TCRdb on the reads, yielding one entry per CDR3 protein. The data contain 150,000 to 200,000 distinct CDR3 sequences, approximately 60% of them singletons. Source material: sorted CD4+, CD8+, or CD8+CD57+ T cells (not recorded which) from PBMCs. This TCR was sampled from a human donor in good health. This chain joins TRBV5-1 and TRBJ2-7; TRBD2 matches at 9 bases. The CDR3: CASSLGAGGPYEQYF. CDR3 DNA: TGTGCCAGCAGCTTAGGGGCGGGAGGGCCGTACGAGCAGTACTTC.